The T cell receptor beta chain described here comes from a study of a mutant IDH1 vaccine in newly diagnosed glioma. Study-wide context: A roughly 60% male, approximately 38% female split and a mean age of roughly 44 years characterized treated patients. Beforehand, treatment had been radiotherapy, temozolomide, or both; the majority received both.

Concerning this clone: The antigen is unknown.

This table comes from immunoSEQ multiplex PCR, and its TCRdb copy is limited to in-frame clones, with some not included. The sample includes tens of thousands of clones, around 81% of them seen just once. Germline CDR1 and CDR2: DFQATT and SNEGSKA (reference sequence). Trimming took off 3 bases at V and 10 bases at J, with 10 bases between the two ends. The CDR3 covers 11 residues. The time point denotes: week 23, last vaccination. Doses consisted of 300 ug of mutant IDH1 20-mer peptide each, paired with topical imiquimod. Material: PBMCs, obtained from a glioma patient whose treatment included an IDH1 peptide vaccine. This clonotype was obtained from a woman aged 40-49 years with glioma. Some clones in this sample may be carry-over from other donors' samples. The chain links TRBV20-1 to TRBJ2-1; possibly TRBD2 for D (6 bases). CDR3 amino acids: CSASGDSEQFF. CDR3 sequence (DNA): TGCAGTGCTAGTGGGGACTCAGAGCAGTTCTTC.